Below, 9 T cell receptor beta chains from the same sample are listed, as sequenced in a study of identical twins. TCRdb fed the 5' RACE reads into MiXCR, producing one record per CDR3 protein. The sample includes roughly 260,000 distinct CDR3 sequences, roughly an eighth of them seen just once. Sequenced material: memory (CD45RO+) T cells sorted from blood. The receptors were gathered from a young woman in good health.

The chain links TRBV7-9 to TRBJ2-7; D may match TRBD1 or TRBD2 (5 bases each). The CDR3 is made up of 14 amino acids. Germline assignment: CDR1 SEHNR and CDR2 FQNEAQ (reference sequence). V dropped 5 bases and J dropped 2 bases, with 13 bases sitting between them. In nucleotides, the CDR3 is TGTGCCAGCAGCCCGGGACGGTCCACCTACGAGCAGTACTTC. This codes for CASSPGRSTYEQYF.

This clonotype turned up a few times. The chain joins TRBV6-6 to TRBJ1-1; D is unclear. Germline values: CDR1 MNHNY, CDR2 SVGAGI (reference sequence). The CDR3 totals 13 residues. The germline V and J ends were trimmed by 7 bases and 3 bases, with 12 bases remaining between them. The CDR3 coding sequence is TGTGCCAGCACCTCCTGGACGGACACTGAAGCTTTCTTT. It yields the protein CASTSWTDTEAFF.

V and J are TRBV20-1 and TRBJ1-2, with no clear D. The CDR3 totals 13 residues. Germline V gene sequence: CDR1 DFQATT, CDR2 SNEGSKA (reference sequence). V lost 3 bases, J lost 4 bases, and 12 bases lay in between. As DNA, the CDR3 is TGCAGTGCTAGCGTAAGAGGAGCCTATGGCTACACCTTC. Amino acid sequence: CSASVRGAYGYTF.

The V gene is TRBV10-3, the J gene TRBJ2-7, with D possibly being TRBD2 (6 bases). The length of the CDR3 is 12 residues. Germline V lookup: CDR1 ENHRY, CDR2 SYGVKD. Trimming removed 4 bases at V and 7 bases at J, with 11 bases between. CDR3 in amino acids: CAISGGGDEQYF. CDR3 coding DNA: TGTGCCATCAGTGGAGGAGGGGATGAGCAGTACTTC.

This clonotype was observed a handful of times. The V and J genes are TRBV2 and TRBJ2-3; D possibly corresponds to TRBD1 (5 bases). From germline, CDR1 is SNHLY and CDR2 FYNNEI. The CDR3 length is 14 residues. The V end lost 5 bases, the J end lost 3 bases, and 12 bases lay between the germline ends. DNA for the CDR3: TGTGCCAGCAGTTACGACAGAATGACAGATACGCAGTATTTT. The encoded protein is CASSYDRMTDTQYF.

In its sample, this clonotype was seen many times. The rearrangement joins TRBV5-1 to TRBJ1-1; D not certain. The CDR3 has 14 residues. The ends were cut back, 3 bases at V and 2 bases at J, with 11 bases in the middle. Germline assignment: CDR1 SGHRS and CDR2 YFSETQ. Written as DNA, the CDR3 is TGCGCCAGCAGCTCAGACGGAGTAAACACTGAAGCTTTCTTT. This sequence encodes CASSSDGVNTEAFF.

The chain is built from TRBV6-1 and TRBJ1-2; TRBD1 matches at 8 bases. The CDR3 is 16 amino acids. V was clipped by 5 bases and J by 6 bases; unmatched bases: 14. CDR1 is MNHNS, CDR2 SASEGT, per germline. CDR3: CASSRGDRTKRHGYTF. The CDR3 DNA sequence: TGTGCCAGCAGTCGCGGGGACAGGACGAAACGTCATGGCTACACCTTC.

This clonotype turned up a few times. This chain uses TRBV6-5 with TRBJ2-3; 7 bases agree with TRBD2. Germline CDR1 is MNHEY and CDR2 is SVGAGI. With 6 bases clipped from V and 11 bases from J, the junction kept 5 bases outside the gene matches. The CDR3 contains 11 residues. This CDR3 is CASREGLKQYF. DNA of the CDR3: TGTGCCAGCAGGGAGGGACTAAAGCAGTATTTT.

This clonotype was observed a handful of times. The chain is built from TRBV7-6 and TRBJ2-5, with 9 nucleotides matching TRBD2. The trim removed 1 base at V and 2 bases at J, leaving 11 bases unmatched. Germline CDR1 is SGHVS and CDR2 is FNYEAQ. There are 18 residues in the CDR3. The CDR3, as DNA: TGTGCCAGCAGCTTAGAGGCTAGCGGGGTTGCAGGACAAGAGACCCAGTACTTC. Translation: CASSLEASGVAGQETQYF. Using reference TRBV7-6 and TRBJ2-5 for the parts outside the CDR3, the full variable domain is GAGVSQSPRYKVTKRGQDVALRCDPISGHVSLYWYRQALGQGPEFLTYFNYEAQQDKSGLPNDRFSAERPEGSISTLTIQRTEQRDSAMYRCASSLEASGVAGQETQYFGPGTRLLVL.